This TCR beta chain stems from a study of shared clonotypes between healthy human individuals. CDR1 SGHTA and CDR2 FQGNSA come from the germline V gene. The CDR3 loop spans 16 amino acids. Trimming stripped 2 bases from V and 3 bases from J, with 13 bases between. Clones were read by immunoSEQ multiplex PCR, and TCRdb kept only the in-frame ones, dropping some. The profile shows around 2.5 million clones, roughly 93% of them singletons. Specimen: naive CD4+ T cells from PBMCs. The subset here: CD45RA+ positively selected. This receptor was identified in a man younger than 30 in good health. Some clones in this sample may be carry-over from other donors' samples. V and J are TRBV7-2 and TRBJ1-4; D perhaps matches TRBD1 (6 bases). The CDR3 DNA follows: TGTGCCAGCAGCTTATGGGGGGCGATGGCTAATGAAAAACTGTTTTTT. Translation gives CASSLWGAMANEKLFF.